Below, 11 T cell receptor beta chains from the same sample are listed, as sequenced in a study of T-cell reconstitution after alpha-beta-depleted transplantation in children. A library of TCRbeta sequences, prepared with unique molecular identifiers, was generated. A single record per CDR3 protein comes from TCRdb applying MiXCR to the PCR reads. The sample lists 250,000 to 400,000 distinct CDR3 sequences; approximately 23% were seen once. The input for sequencing was PBMCs, mostly from graft donor cells, taken 180 days after TCRalphabeta/CD19-depleted stem cell transplant. The receptor source for this set is a male patient younger than 18 who had a stem cell transplant for acute lymphoblastic leukemia, so the T cells may come from the graft donor.

Many counts were recorded for this clonotype. The chain joins TRBV12-3 or TRBV12-4 to TRBJ1-5; D not resolved. V was trimmed by 3 bases and J by 6 bases, leaving 15 bases between them. This CDR3 region has 15 residues. CDR3 loop: CASSLTPPVGQPQHF. The CDR3 DNA reads TGTGCCAGCAGTTTGACCCCACCGGTAGGTCAGCCCCAGCATTTT.

This clonotype was found a few times. The chain has TRBV6-5 and TRBJ2-2, with 9 bases identical to TRBD1. Unmatched junction bases numbered 9, after V lost 10 bases and J lost 6 bases. In germline, CDR1 is MNHEY, CDR2 SVGAGI. This CDR3 has 14 residues. Here the CDR3 reads CATTGTGFSGELFF. CDR3 sequence (DNA): TGTGCCACTACCGGGACAGGGTTTTCCGGGGAGCTGTTTTTT.

This sequence joins TRBV9 and TRBJ2-1; D perhaps matches TRBD2 (5 bases). This CDR3 has 15 amino acids. The V and J ends lost 3 bases and 4 bases respectively, with 14 bases between them. The germline gives CDR1 SGDLS, CDR2 YYNGEE. In DNA, the CDR3 is TGTGCCAGCAGCGCCCTCGTGGGAGAATACAATGAGCAGTTCTTC. It codes for CASSALVGEYNEQFF.

The rearrangement joins TRBV4-2 to TRBJ2-7, with D perhaps matching TRBD1 (5 bases). Trimming took off 1 base at V and 4 bases at J, with 17 bases between the two ends. The CDR3 runs 16 residues. CDR1 and CDR2 from the germline V gene are LGHNA and YNFKEQ. The DNA of the CDR3 is TGTGCCAGCAGCCAAGGGGGTCCAGGGATGATATACGAGCAGTACTTC. This gives the protein CASSQGGPGMIYEQYF.

This clonotype was seen many times. This chain links TRBV5-1 with TRBJ1-1, with D uncertain. Between the trimmed V and J ends, which lost 1 base and 6 bases, there was a span of 7 bases. Germline V gives CDR1 SGHRS, CDR2 YFSETQ. This CDR3 region has 12 residues. The CDR3: CASSLTGAEAFF. The DNA for the CDR3 is TGCGCCAGCAGCTTGACTGGTGCTGAAGCTTTCTTT.

This clonotype was found many times. The chain couples TRBV10-3 to TRBJ2-5, with D maybe TRBD2 (5 bases). The CDR3 loop spans 14 amino acids. CDR1 and CDR2 (germline): ENHRY, SYGVKD. With 3 bases removed from V and 4 bases from J, the gap between germline ends came to 12 bases. As DNA, the CDR3 is TGTGCCATCAGTGACCAGGCACGGGGAGAGACCCAGTACTTC. Translating gives CAISDQARGETQYF.

This clonotype appeared a few times. This chain links TRBV7-9 with TRBJ2-7; the D is unclear. CDR1 and CDR2 (germline): SEHNR, FQNEAQ (reference sequence). Trimming removed 3 bases from V and 4 bases from J, with 16 bases in between. The CDR3 consists of 15 residues. The CDR3 spells CASSFEGSNFYEQYF. Here the CDR3 DNA reads TGTGCCAGCAGCTTCGAAGGGTCAAATTTTTACGAGCAGTACTTC.

This clonotype appeared a few times. V is TRBV4-1 and J is TRBJ2-5, with D possibly TRBD2 on 6 matching bases. Germline V lookup: CDR1 MGHRA, CDR2 YSYEKL. The CDR3 is made up of 15 amino acids. V lost 2 bases, J lost 5 bases, and 15 bases lay in between. The CDR3 DNA reads as TGCGCCAGCAGCCAAACCCAGGCGGGGAGGGAGACCCAGTACTTC. Translation gives CASSQTQAGRETQYF.

The chain employs TRBV12-3 or TRBV12-4 and TRBJ2-5; TRBD2 matches 13 bases. V dropped 4 bases and J dropped 5; count of bases not matched to a gene: 4. There are 15 residues in the CDR3. The CDR3 nucleotides are TGTGCCAGCAGTTGGACTAGCGGGAGCGGTGAGACCCAGTACTTC. It specifies CASSWTSGSGETQYF.

This clonotype turned up a few times. The V gene is TRBV10-1, the J gene TRBJ1-1; D remains unclear. The ends were cut back, 2 bases at V and 1 base at J, with 8 bases in the middle. The CDR3 covers 14 residues. Per the germline V gene, CDR1 is WNHNN and CDR2 is SYGVQD (reference sequence). The CDR3 bases are TGCGCCAGCAGTGAGGAGGGCCGGAACACTGAAGCTTTCTTT. Protein: CASSEEGRNTEAFF.

The genes are TRBV7-3 and TRBJ2-7, with 14 bases identical to TRBD2. The CDR3 is made up of 18 amino acids. V trimming: 3 bases; J trimming: 3 bases; junction bases outside the gene matches: 10. Per germline, CDR1 SGHTA and CDR2 FQGTGA. CDR3 nucleotides: TGTGCCAGCAGCTTCAAAATCCCGGGACTAGCGGGAGACTACGAGCAGTACTTC. Translated: CASSFKIPGLAGDYEQYF.